This T cell receptor beta chain was captured in a study of T cell responses to AZD1222 COVID-19 vaccine. Concerning this clone itself: The sample contains more than one DNA sequence encoding this CDR3.

Assay: immunoSEQ multiplex PCR; the TCRdb copy retains only in-frame clones and omits some. The data show around 44,000 clones, 80% to 90% seen once. The CDR3 loop spans 14 amino acids. Trimming took 3 bases from V and 1 from J, leaving 9 bases between them. Per the germline V gene, CDR1 is LNHDA and CDR2 is SQIVND (reference sequence). The chain links TRBV19 to TRBJ1-1, with D unresolved. This specimen was peripheral blood, taken 28 days after the second AZD1222 dose. The source is an adult who received the AZD1222 COVID-19 vaccine. The CDR3 is CASSIGGGNTEAFF. The CDR3 coding sequence is TGTGCCAGTAGTATTGGTGGCGGGAACACTGAAGCTTTCTTT.